The 23 T cell receptor beta chains in this list originate from one sample, sequenced in a study of blood T cell repertoires in COVID-19. Sequencing used immunoSEQ multiplex PCR; TCRdb keeps in-frame clones, though not all of them. The sample contains 100,000 or so clones, around 84% of which appear only once. The sequenced sample consisted of peripheral blood. The receptors derive from a woman in her 70s with active or convalescent COVID-19.

The chain carries TRBV11-1 and TRBJ2-7; the match to TRBD1 covers 11 bases. The CDR3 extends over 13 amino acids. Germline CDR1 and CDR2: SGHAT and FQDESV (reference sequence). The junction had 4 bases not matched to a gene; V was cut back by 11 bases and J by 1 base. CDR3 in DNA: TGTGCCGCGGGGGACAGGGGGTCCTACGAGCAGTACTTC. Translating gives CAAGDRGSYEQYF.

The chain is built from TRBV28 and TRBJ1-1; 9 bases are a match to TRBD1. CDR3 size: 17 residues. V lost 7 bases and J lost 2; bases outside the gene matches: 14. Germline-derived CDR1 and CDR2 are MDHEN and SYDVKM. This CDR3 is CASTQPGQGSTNTEAFF. CDR3 nucleotide sequence: TGTGCCAGCACCCAACCCGGACAGGGGAGTACAAACACTGAAGCTTTCTTT.

The chain links TRBV10-3 to TRBJ1-1; 7 bases are shared with TRBD1. The CDR3 is 14 residues long. Germline V gives CDR1 ENHRY, CDR2 SYGVKD. With V trimmed by 0 bases and J by 9 bases, 7 bases remained unmatched. CDR3 loop: CAISESRGQVKAFF. In DNA, the CDR3 is TGTGCCATCAGTGAGTCACGAGGACAGGTAAAAGCTTTCTTT.

The chain employs TRBV29-1 and TRBJ2-3, with no clear D. This CDR3 spans 13 amino acids. V was shortened by 3 bases and J by 0 bases, with 7 bases between the two germline ends. Germline V gene data show CDR1 as SQVTM and CDR2 as ANQGSEA. For the CDR3, the DNA is TGCAGCGTTGATTATAGAAGCACAGATACGCAGTATTTT. It specifies CSVDYRSTDTQYF.

The chain joins TRBV19 to TRBJ2-7, with TRBD1 identical over 7 bases. The germline CDR1 and CDR2 sequences are LNHDA and SQIVND (reference sequence). The V and J ends lost 5 bases and 2 bases, in that order; junction bases with no gene match: 9. The length of the CDR3 is 15 residues. The CDR3 DNA reads as TGTGCCAGTAGTGATCAGCCACAGGGGCCCTACGAGCAGTACTTC. It translates to CASSDQPQGPYEQYF.

The V and J genes are TRBV6-5 and TRBJ2-4, with TRBD1 matching 8 bases. Germline V lookup: CDR1 MNHEY, CDR2 SVGAGI. The ends lost 4 bases at V and 5 bases at J; junction bases unmatched: 1. This CDR3 is built from 13 residues. In DNA, the CDR3 is TGTGCCAGCAGTTTACAGGGGGAAAACATTCAGTACTTC. Translating gives CASSLQGENIQYF.

The chain couples TRBV14 to TRBJ2-3; 8 nucleotides line up with TRBD2. Trimming took 3 bases from V and 4 from J; bases not matched to a gene: 21. Germline CDR1 is SGHDN and CDR2 is FVKESK. This CDR3 has 20 residues. CDR3 nucleotide sequence: TGTGCCAGCAGCCACCCGTTCGATTGGGCCAGCGGGAGTGGGGCAGATACGCAGTATTTT. Residues: CASSHPFDWASGSGADTQYF.

The V gene is TRBV4-2, the J gene TRBJ1-1, with a weak D call TRBD1 (6 bases). The germline gives CDR1 LGHNA, CDR2 YNFKEQ. The CDR3 spans 13 residues. V was clipped by 0 bases and J by 7 bases, with 9 bases between them. This CDR3 is CASSQEQGLEAFF. The CDR3 DNA is TGTGCCAGCAGCCAAGAACAGGGTCTTGAAGCTTTCTTT.

This clone has just a few counts. CDR3 sequence (DNA): TGTGCCAGCAGCTTGGGGCTGGGGGGATGGGGCGGCCAAACCTACGAGCAGTACTTC. Translation gives CASSLGLGGWGGQTYEQYF. V usage is TRBV5-6 and J usage is TRBJ2-7; tentative D call: TRBD2 (6 bases). Germline V CDR1 and CDR2: SGHDT, YYEEEE. V lost 0 bases and J lost 2, with 24 bases in between. The CDR3 spans 19 residues.

This chain joins TRBV11-3 and TRBJ2-7; no clear D. Germline assignment: CDR1 SGHNT and CDR2 YENEEA. Deletions cut 1 base from V and 6 bases from J, with 13 bases between. The CDR3 runs to 14 residues. The CDR3 sequence is CASSLAGGYGEQYF. The CDR3, as DNA: TGTGCCAGCAGCTTAGCTGGCGGCTATGGCGAGCAGTACTTC. Together with reference TRBV11-3 and TRBJ2-7, the CDR3 gives the full variable domain: EAGVVQSPRYKIIEKKQPVAFWCNPISGHNTLYWYLQNLGQGPELLIRYENEEAVDDSQLPKDRFSAERLKGVDSTLKIQPAELGDSAVYLCASSLAGGYGEQYFGPGTRLTVT.

This chain links TRBV5-5 with TRBJ1-1, with a tentative D call TRBD1 (5 bases). With 0 bases removed from V and 1 base from J, the gap between germline ends came to 10 bases. This CDR3 has 15 residues. Looked up from germline, CDR1 is SGHKS and CDR2 is YYEKEE (reference sequence). CDR3 sequence reads: CASSLEGFGNTEAFF. The CDR3 DNA follows: TGTGCCAGCAGCTTGGAGGGGTTCGGGAACACTGAAGCTTTCTTT.

The chain uses TRBV7-9 and TRBJ2-5; TRBD2 matches at 8 bases. The germline gives CDR1 SEHNR, CDR2 FQNEAQ (reference sequence). The J segment lost 3 bases and the V segment lost 5 bases, leaving 11 bases of the junction unmatched. This CDR3 has 16 residues. CDR3 residues: CASSLWVGLVEETQYF. The CDR3 DNA is TGTGCCAGCAGCCTTTGGGTGGGACTAGTCGAAGAGACCCAGTACTTC.

This sequence joins TRBV6-2 or TRBV6-3 and TRBJ2-2, with a possible D match to TRBD2 (6 bases). This CDR3 comprises 16 residues. Germline CDR1 reads MNHEY; CDR2 reads SVGEGT. The V gene lost 3 bases and the J gene lost 2 bases, with 13 bases spanning the gap. CDR3 loop: CASSYAPGDNTGELFF. The CDR3 DNA follows: TGTGCCAGCAGTTATGCCCCGGGAGACAACACCGGGGAGCTGTTTTTT.

This chain joins TRBV7-2 and TRBJ1-2; 10 bases agree with TRBD1. This CDR3 contains 14 residues. CDR1 SGHTA and CDR2 FQGNSA come from the germline V gene. V lost 3 bases to trimming and J lost 8 bases; unmatched junction nucleotides: 6. The CDR3 sequence is CASSFPDRGRGYTF. The CDR3 DNA follows: TGTGCCAGCAGCTTCCCAGACAGGGGGCGAGGCTACACCTTC.

V usage is TRBV5-1 and J usage is TRBJ2-1, with 12 bases aligning to TRBD2. The CDR3 has 17 amino acids. Germline loops: CDR1 SGHRS, CDR2 YFSETQ. V shed 2 bases and J 6 bases; nucleotides not matched to a gene: 9. In nucleotides, the CDR3 is TGCGCCAGCAGCTTACTAGCGGGAGGTCAAGGGACCAATGAGCAGTTCTTC. It yields the protein CASSLLAGGQGTNEQFF.

This chain uses TRBV28 with TRBJ1-5; tentative D call: TRBD1 (5 bases). CDR1 and CDR2 (germline): MDHEN, SYDVKM. The CDR3 has 15 amino acids. V lost 7 bases, J lost 1 base, and 14 bases lay in between. CDR3 nucleotide sequence: TGTGCCAGCATCGGAGGGGCGACGAGCAATCAGCCCCAGCATTTT. Its protein product is CASIGGATSNQPQHF.

The V and J genes are TRBV7-3 and TRBJ2-1; 9 nucleotides match TRBD1. V lost 4 bases, J lost 1 base, and 5 bases stayed unmatched. The CDR3 has 16 residues. Germline values: CDR1 SGHTA, CDR2 FQGTGA. CDR3 in amino acids: CASSSQGAGSYNEQFF. CDR3 sequence (DNA): TGTGCCAGCAGCTCACAGGGGGCAGGGTCCTACAATGAGCAGTTCTTC.

The gene calls are TRBV11-2 and TRBJ2-2; D possibly corresponds to TRBD2 (5 bases). The CDR3 spans 15 residues. Between the trimmed V and J ends, which lost 1 base and 4 bases, there was a span of 10 bases. Germline V gives CDR1 SGHAT, CDR2 FQNNGV. CDR3 bases: TGTGCCAGCAGCTTAGGGCAACTAGTCACCGGGGAGCTGTTTTTT. Protein product: CASSLGQLVTGELFF.

This chain joins TRBV6-5 and TRBJ1-1; the D is unclear. Germline CDR1 is MNHEY and CDR2 is SVGAGI. The V end was cut by 2 bases, the J end by 2 bases, with 6 bases between. The CDR3 covers 13 residues. CDR3 protein: CASSYNPNTEAFF. DNA of the CDR3: TGTGCCAGCAGTTACAATCCTAACACTGAAGCTTTCTTT.

The chain carries TRBV4-2 and TRBJ2-7; 8 bases agree with TRBD2. Trimming took 4 bases from V and 7 from J; bases not matched to a gene: 12. Germline CDR1 and CDR2: LGHNA and YNFKEQ. The CDR3 totals 15 residues. The CDR3 protein is CASSRVGTSIGEQYF. DNA for the CDR3: TGTGCCAGCAGCCGCGTCGGGACTAGTATTGGTGAGCAGTACTTC.

CDR3 loop: CASSVLRGGVTEAFF. In DNA form, the CDR3 reads TGTGCCAGCAGTGTGCTGCGGGGAGGGGTCACTGAAGCTTTCTTT. The gene calls are TRBV2 and TRBJ1-1, with D possibly matching TRBD1 (5 bases). The V gene's germline CDR1 is SNHLY and CDR2 FYNNEI. The CDR3 covers 15 residues. Trimming took 4 bases from V and 4 from J, leaving 16 bases between them.

This chain joins TRBV24-1 and TRBJ1-4, with D uncertain. V dropped 7 bases and J dropped 6 bases, with 8 bases sitting between them. The CDR3 sequence is 12 residues long. Per germline, CDR1 KGHDR and CDR2 SFDVKD. The CDR3 nucleotides read TGTGCCACCAGGGGCGACGATGAAAAACTGTTTTTT. This codes for CATRGDDEKLFF.

The chain has TRBV18 and TRBJ2-4; 7 bases map to TRBD1. V lost 6 bases, J lost 4 bases, and 6 bases stayed unmatched. The CDR3 totals 14 residues. In germline, CDR1 is KGHSH, CDR2 LQKENI. The CDR3 loop reads CASSLSTGKNIQYF. The CDR3 DNA reads TGTGCCAGCTCGCTTTCGACAGGGAAAAACATTCAGTACTTC.